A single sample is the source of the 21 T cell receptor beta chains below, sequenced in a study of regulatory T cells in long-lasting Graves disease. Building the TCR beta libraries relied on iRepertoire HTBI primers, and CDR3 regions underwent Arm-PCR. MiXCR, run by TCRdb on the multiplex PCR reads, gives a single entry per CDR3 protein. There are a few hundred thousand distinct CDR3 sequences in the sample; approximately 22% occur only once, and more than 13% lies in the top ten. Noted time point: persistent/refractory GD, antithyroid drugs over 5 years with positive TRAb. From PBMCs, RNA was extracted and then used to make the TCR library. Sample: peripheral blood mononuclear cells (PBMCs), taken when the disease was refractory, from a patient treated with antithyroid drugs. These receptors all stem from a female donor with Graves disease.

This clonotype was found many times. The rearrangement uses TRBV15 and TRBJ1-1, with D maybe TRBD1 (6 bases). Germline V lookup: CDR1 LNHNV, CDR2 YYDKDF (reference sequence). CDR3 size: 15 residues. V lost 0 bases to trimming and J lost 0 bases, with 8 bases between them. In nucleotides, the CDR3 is TGTGCCACCAGCAGAGATAAGGGGGTGAACACTGAAGCTTTCTTT. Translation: CATSRDKGVNTEAFF.

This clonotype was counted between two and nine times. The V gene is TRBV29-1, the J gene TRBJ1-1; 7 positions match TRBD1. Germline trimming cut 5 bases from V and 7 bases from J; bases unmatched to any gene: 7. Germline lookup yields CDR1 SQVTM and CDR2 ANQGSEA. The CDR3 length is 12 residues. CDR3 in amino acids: CSVRATGDEAFF. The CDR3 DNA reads TGCAGCGTTCGGGCTACAGGGGATGAAGCTTTCTTT. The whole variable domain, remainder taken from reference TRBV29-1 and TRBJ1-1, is SAVISQKPSRDICQRGTSLTIQCQVDSQVTMMFWYRQQPGQSLTLIATANQGSEATYESGFVIDKFPISRPNLTFSTLTVSNMSPEDSSIYLCSVRATGDEAFFGQGTRLTVV.

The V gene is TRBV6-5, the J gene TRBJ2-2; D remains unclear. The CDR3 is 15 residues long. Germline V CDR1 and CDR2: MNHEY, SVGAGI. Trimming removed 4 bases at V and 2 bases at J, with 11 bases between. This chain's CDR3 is CASSSPRQNTGELFF. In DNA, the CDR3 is TGTGCCAGCAGTTCCCCGAGACAAAACACCGGGGAGCTGTTTTTT.

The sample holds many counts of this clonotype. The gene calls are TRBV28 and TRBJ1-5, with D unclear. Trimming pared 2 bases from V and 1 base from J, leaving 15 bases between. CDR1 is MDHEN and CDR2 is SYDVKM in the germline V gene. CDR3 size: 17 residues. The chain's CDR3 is CASSLAGFRLSNQPQHF. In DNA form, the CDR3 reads TGTGCCAGCAGTTTAGCCGGCTTCAGACTGAGCAATCAGCCCCAGCATTTT.

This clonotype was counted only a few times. The CDR3 loop is CASGAFLPGPQKAAGANVLTF. In nucleotides, the CDR3 is TGTGCCAGCGGCGCCTTCCTCCCGGGACCCCAGAAGGCGGCTGGGGCCAACGTCCTGACTTTC. This chain links TRBV11-2 with TRBJ2-6; TRBD1 or TRBD2 may be the D gene (5 bases each). V lost 8 bases to trimming and J lost 2 bases, with 31 bases between them. The CDR3 contains 21 residues. CDR1 and CDR2 from the germline V gene are SGHAT and FQNNGV. Using reference TRBV11-2 and TRBJ2-6 for the parts outside the CDR3, the full variable domain is EAGVAQSPRYKIIEKRQSVAFWCNPISGHATLYWYQQILGQGPKLLIQFQNNGVVDDSQLPKDRFSAERLKGVDSTLKIQPAKLEDSAVYLCASGAFLPGPQKAAGANVLTFGAGSRLTVL.

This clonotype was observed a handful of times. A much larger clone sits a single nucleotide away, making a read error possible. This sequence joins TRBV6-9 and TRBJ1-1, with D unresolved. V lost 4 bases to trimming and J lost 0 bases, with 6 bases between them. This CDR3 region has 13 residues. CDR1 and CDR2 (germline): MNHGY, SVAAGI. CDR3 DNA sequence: TGTGCCAGCAGTTGGCAGATGAACACTGAAGCTTTCTTT. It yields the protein CASSWQMNTEAFF.

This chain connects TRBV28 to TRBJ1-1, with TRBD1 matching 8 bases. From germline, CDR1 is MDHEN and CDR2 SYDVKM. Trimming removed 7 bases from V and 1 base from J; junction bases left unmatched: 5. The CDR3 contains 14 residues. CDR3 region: CASTLDRANTEAFF. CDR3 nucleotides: TGTGCCAGCACCCTGGACAGGGCGAACACTGAAGCTTTCTTT.

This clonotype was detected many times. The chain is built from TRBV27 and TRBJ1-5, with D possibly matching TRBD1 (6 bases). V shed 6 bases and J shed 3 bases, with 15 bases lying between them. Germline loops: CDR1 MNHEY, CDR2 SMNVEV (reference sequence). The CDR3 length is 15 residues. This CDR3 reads CASRAEGGYNQPQHF. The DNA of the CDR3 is TGTGCCAGCAGAGCTGAAGGGGGATACAATCAGCCCCAGCATTTT.

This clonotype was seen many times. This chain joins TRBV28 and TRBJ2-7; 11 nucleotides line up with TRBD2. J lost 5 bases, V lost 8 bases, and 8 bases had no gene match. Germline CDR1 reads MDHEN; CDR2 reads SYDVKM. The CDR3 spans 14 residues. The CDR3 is CASLLAGGRNEQYF. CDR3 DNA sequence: TGTGCCAGCCTTTTAGCGGGAGGGAGGAACGAGCAGTACTTC.

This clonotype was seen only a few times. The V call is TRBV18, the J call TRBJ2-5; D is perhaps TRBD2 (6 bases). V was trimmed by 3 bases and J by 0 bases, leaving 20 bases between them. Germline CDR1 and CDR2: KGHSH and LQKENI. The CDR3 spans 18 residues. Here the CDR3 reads CASSPERRGEAYQETQYF. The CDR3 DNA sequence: TGTGCCAGCTCACCGGAGAGGCGAGGGGAGGCTTACCAAGAGACCCAGTACTTC.

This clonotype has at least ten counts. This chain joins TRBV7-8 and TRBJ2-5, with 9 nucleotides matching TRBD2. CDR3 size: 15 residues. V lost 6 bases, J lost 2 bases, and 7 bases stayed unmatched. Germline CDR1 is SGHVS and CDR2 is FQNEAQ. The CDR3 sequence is CASRLREGRQETQYF. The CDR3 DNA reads TGTGCCAGCAGATTGCGGGAGGGTCGACAAGAGACCCAGTACTTC.

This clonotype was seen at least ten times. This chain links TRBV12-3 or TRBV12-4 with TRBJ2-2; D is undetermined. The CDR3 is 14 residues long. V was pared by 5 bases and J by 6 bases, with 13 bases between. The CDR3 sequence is CASSLRQSAGELFF. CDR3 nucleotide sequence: TGTGCCAGCAGTCTGAGACAATCCGCCGGGGAGCTGTTTTTT.

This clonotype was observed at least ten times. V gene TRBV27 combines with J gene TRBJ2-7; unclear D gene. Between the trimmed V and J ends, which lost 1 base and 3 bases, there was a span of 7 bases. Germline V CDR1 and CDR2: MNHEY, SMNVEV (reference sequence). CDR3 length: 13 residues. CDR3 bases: TGTGCCAGCAGTTTATACGGATACTACGAGCAGTACTTC. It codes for CASSLYGYYEQYF.

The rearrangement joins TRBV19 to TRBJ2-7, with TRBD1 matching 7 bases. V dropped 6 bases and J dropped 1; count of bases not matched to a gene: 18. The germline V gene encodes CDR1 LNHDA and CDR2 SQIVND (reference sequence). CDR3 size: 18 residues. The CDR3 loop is CASRTRDTGTALSYEQYF. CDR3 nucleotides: TGTGCCAGTAGAACTCGTGATACGGGGACAGCCTTGTCCTACGAGCAGTACTTC. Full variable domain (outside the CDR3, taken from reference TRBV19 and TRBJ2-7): DGGITQSPKYLFRKEGQNVTLSCEQNLNHDAMYWYRQDPGQGLRLIYYSQIVNDFQKGDIAEGYSVSREKKESFPLTVTSAQKNPTAFYLCASRTRDTGTALSYEQYFGPGTRLTVT.

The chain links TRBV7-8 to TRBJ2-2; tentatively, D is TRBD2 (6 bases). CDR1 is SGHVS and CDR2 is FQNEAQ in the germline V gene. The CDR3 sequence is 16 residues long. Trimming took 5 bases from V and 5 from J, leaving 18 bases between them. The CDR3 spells CASSGRDPGRTGELFF. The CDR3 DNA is TGTGCCAGCAGCGGCCGGGACCCAGGGAGGACCGGGGAGCTGTTTTTT. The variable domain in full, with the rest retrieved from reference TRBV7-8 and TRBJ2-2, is GAGVSQSPRYKVAKRGQDVALRCDPISGHVSLFWYQQALGQGPEFLTYFQNEAQLDKSGLPSDRFFAERPEGSVSTLKIQRTQQEDSAVYLCASSGRDPGRTGELFFGEGSRLTVL.

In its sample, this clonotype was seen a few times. CDR3 region: CASSIGQKSYEQYF. CDR3 DNA: TGTGCCAGTAGTATCGGACAGAAATCCTACGAGCAGTACTTC. This chain joins TRBV19 and TRBJ2-7; maybe TRBD1 (6 bases). Germline V lookup: CDR1 LNHDA, CDR2 SQIVND (reference sequence). Trimming took off 3 bases at V and 1 base at J, with 10 bases between the two ends. The CDR3 is 14 amino acids. Looking up the rest from reference TRBV19 and TRBJ2-7 gives the full variable domain: DGGITQSPKYLFRKEGQNVTLSCEQNLNHDAMYWYRQDPGQGLRLIYYSQIVNDFQKGDIAEGYSVSREKKESFPLTVTSAQKNPTAFYLCASSIGQKSYEQYFGPGTRLTVT.

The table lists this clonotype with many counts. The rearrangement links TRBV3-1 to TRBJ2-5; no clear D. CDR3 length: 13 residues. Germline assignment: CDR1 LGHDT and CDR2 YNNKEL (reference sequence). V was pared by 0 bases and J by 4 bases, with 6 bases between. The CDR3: CASSQDLGETQYF. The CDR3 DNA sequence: TGTGCCAGCAGCCAAGATCTCGGAGAGACCCAGTACTTC.

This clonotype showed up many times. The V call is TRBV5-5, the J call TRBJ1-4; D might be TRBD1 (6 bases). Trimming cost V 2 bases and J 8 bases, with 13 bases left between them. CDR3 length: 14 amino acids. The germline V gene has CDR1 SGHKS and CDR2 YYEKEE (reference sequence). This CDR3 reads CASSFDGQYEKLFF. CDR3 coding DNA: TGTGCCAGCAGCTTTGACGGACAGTACGAAAAACTGTTTTTT. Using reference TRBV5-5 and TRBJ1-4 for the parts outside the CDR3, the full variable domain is DAGVTQSPTHLIKTRGQQVTLRCSPISGHKSVSWYQQVLGQGPQFIFQYYEKEERGRGNFPDRFSARQFPNYSSELNVNALLLGDSALYLCASSFDGQYEKLFFGSGTQLSVL.

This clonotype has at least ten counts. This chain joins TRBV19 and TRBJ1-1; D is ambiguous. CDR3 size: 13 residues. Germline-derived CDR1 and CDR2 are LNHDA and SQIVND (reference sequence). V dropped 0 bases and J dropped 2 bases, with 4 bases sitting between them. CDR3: CASSIEFNTEAFF. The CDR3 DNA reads TGTGCCAGTAGTATAGAGTTCAACACTGAAGCTTTCTTT. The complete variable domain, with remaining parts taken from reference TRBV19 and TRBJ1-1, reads DGGITQSPKYLFRKEGQNVTLSCEQNLNHDAMYWYRQDPGQGLRLIYYSQIVNDFQKGDIAEGYSVSREKKESFPLTVTSAQKNPTAFYLCASSIEFNTEAFFGQGTRLTVV.

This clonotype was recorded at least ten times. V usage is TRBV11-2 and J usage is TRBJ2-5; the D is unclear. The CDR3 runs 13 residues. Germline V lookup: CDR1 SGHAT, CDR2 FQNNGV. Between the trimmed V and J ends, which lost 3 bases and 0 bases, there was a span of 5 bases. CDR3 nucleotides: TGTGCCAGCAGCTTTGGAAACCAAGAGACCCAGTACTTC. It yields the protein CASSFGNQETQYF. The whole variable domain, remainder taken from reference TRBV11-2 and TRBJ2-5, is EAGVAQSPRYKIIEKRQSVAFWCNPISGHATLYWYQQILGQGPKLLIQFQNNGVVDDSQLPKDRFSAERLKGVDSTLKIQPAKLEDSAVYLCASSFGNQETQYFGPGTRLLVL.

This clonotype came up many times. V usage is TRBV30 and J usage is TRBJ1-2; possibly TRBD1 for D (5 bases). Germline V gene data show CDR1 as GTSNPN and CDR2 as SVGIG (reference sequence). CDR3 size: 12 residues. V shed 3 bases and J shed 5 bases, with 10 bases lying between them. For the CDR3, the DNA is TGTGCCTGGAGGGGGCCTACTTATGGCTACACCTTC. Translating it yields CAWRGPTYGYTF.